The entry that follows covers one T cell receptor (beta chain) sequence. The sample belongs to a study of T cell responses to AZD1222 COVID-19 vaccine. The repertoire was sequenced with immunoSEQ multiplex PCR; TCRdb's copy has only in-frame clones and lacks some. The sample lists roughly 100,000 clones, around 89% occurring once. V dropped 1 base and J dropped 8 bases, with 10 bases sitting between them. The V gene's germline CDR1 is SGHRS and CDR2 YFSETQ. The CDR3 has 14 residues. The V gene is TRBV5-1, the J gene TRBJ1-6; D gene uncertain. The starting material was peripheral blood, obtained on day 0 of AZD1222 vaccination. The TCR was taken from an adult in good health. CDR3 loop: CASSLQDRDSPLHF. In nucleotides, the CDR3 is TGCGCCAGCAGCTTGCAGGACCGAGATTCACCCCTCCACTTT.